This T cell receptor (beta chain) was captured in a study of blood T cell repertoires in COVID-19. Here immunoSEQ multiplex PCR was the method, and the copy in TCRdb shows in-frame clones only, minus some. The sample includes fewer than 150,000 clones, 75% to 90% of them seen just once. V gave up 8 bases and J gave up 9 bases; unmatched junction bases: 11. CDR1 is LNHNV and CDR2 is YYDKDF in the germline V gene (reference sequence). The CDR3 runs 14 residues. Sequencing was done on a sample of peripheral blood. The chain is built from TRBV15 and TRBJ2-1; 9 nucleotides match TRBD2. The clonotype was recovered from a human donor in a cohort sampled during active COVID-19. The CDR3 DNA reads TGTGCCACCGCCGCGGGAGGGCCCTCGGGTGAGCAGTTCTTC. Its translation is CATAAGGPSGEQFF.